This T cell receptor (beta chain) stems from a study of blood T cell repertoires in COVID-19. Study-wide background: Sample material is recorded as cDNA or gDNA derived from T cells, B-cell-depleted T cells, or PBMCs.

Authors' processing steps: Using reference gene primer amplification, nucleated cell counts were estimated. Method: immunoSEQ multiplex PCR; TCRdb's copy keeps in-frame clones and lacks some. The V and J calls and clone size were taken over from that table, and D and trimming were inferred from the DNA. The repertoire holds 90,000 to 150,000 clones, 80% to 90% seen once, with about a fifth in the top ten. There are 18 residues in the CDR3. The V and J ends lost 0 bases and 4 bases respectively, with 21 bases between them. Germline CDR1 reads LNHNV; CDR2 reads YYDKDF (reference sequence). The TCR comes from a human donor with acute or convalescent COVID-19. The donor label of this sample is uncertain. This chain uses TRBV15 with TRBJ1-1, with TRBD1 as a possible D gene (5 bases). Sequenced material: peripheral blood. This chain's CDR3 is CATSRDTGWANSPTEAFF. The DNA of the CDR3 is TGTGCCACCAGCAGAGACACAGGTTGGGCCAACAGTCCCACTGAAGCTTTCTTT.